Sequencing of this T cell receptor beta chain was carried out in a study of blood T cell repertoires in COVID-19 (dated by TCRdb to 2019 to 2021). Looking at the study overall: Collaborator samples came from the United States, Italy and Spain and covered acute and convalescent phases of COVID-19. The material from the prospective study consisted of cDNA or gDNA derived from T cells, B-cell-depleted T cells, or PBMCs. The dataset comprised deeply sampled blood TCRbeta repertoires from subjects exposed to, actively infected with, or recovered from COVID-19. The repertoires were released in a freely available public database meant as a resource for research on the immune response to SARS-CoV-2. Samples were obtained from the ongoing ImmuneRACE study (first 160 participants) and from 950 to 1,500 subjects provided by 6 global collaborators. A de-identified subject ID, COVID-19 status, age in years and sex were almost always included in the sample metadata. HLA class I and class II types, where available, came from metadata supplied by the sample provider rather than from assay-based typing. Study-wide findings and limitations: Clinical and demographic metadata were provided uncurated, with the amount varying by source and participant.

TCRbeta CDR3 regions were amplified from genomic DNA using the immunoSEQ Assay, a bias-controlled multiplex PCR. In the paper's pipeline: The number of nucleated cells in each sample was estimated from the amplification of reference gene primers within the assay. To quantify the absolute abundance of each unique TCRbeta CDR3 rearrangement, sequence reads were collapsed and filtered. For each sample, productive Simpson clonality was calculated as the square root of Simpson's diversity index over productive rearrangements. In its TCRdb copy, this immuneACCESS table keeps in-frame sequences only and misses some clones. Where compared with another copy, unresolved V genes explain less than half of these, and the others have no known cause. That table is the source of V, J and clone size, and D and trimming were worked out from the DNA. This sample comprises about 350,000 clones, 85% to 90% of them detected only once. The ten biggest clones cover more than 5% of the sample.

At one collaborating source in Seattle, patients were enrolled during active infection and were followed longitudinally through the course of disease. Whole blood was collected in K2EDTA tubes by collaborating institutions according to the institutions' own protocols. For TCRbeta analysis, collaborator samples were shipped as frozen whole blood, as isolated PBMCs, or as DNA extracted from either sample type. For this clone: Which antigen it targets is not known. No much larger clonotype is one base removed from it; base qualities were not supplied.

The CDR3 contains 14 residues, cysteine and phenylalanine counted. Only the CDR3 DNA stays, 42 bases, in frame from base 1. V and J lose 3 bases and 6 bases, and a span of 12 bases separates them. As encoded in the germline V gene, CDR1 is MNHEY while CDR2 is SVGEGT. The clonotype was recovered from a woman between 50 and 59 years old with COVID-19, enrolled during active disease. The V and J genes are TRBV6-2 or TRBV6-3 and TRBJ1-5; perhaps TRBD1 is the D gene, with 5 bases matching. Sequenced sample: peripheral blood. The CDR3 region has the sequence CASSYFQGTQPQHF. The bases are TGTGCCAGCAGTTATTTCCAGGGAACTCAGCCCCAGCATTTT.